This T cell receptor (beta chain) was observed in a study of T-cell memory formation after mild COVID-19. Study overall: TCR clusters mostly belonged to single donors. Study outcomes and limitations: Later expanders leaned CD4+, whereas clones that contracted between day 15 and 85 were balanced CD4/CD8.

This CDR3 region has 14 residues. Deletions cut 4 bases from V and 6 bases from J, with 16 bases between. From germline, CDR1 is SEHNR and CDR2 FQNEAQ (reference sequence). Constant-segment primers were used for 5'RACE, and the resulting TCR alpha and TCR beta cDNA libraries carried sample barcodes and UMIs. TCRdb reprocessed the 5' RACE reads via MiXCR and lists one record per CDR3 protein. In the table there are some 330,000 distinct CDR3 sequences, about 21% of which are singletons. Turning to this clonotype: The antigen is unknown.

The gene calls are TRBV7-9 and TRBJ2-7, with D possibly being TRBD1 or TRBD2 (5 bases each). The clonotype comes from an adult woman who had mild COVID-19 (a few samples of this study predate the infection). Cell type and time point are not known. Sequencing used PBMCs or a T cell subset sorted from them (not recorded which). The CDR3 loop reads CASSSGTGSGEQYF. CDR3 DNA sequence: TGTGCCAGCAGCTCCGGGACGGGGAGTGGCGAGCAGTACTTC.